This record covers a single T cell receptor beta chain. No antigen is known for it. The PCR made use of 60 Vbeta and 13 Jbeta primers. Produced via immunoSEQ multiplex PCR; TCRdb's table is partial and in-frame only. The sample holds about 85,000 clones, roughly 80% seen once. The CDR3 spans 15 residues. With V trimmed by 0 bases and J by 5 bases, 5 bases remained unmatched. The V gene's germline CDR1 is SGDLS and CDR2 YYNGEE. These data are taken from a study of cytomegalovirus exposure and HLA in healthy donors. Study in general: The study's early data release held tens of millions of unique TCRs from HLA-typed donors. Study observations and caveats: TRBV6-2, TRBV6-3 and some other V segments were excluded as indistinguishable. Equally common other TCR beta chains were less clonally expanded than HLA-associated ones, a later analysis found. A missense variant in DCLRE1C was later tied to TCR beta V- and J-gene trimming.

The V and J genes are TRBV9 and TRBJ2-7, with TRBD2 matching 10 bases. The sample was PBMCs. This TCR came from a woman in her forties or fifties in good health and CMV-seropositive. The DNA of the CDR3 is TGTGCCAGCAGCGTAGGGGGGGGGACTAGCGACGAGCAGTACTTC. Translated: CASSVGGGTSDEQYF.